The rows below give T cell receptor beta chains drawn from one sample of a study of T cells in Graves' hyperthyroidism and ophthalmopathy. TCRdb re-called the multiplex PCR reads through MiXCR, storing one row per CDR3 protein. The table shows about 500,000 distinct CDR3 sequences, with about 16% occurring only once. Source material: blood. The receptors come from a young woman with Graves' ophthalmopathy. CDR3s include the opening cysteine and the closing phenylalanine or tryptophan. Fields, in order: V gene, J gene, clone size, D gene, CDR3 DNA, CDR3 protein. The D gene is left open where the match is weak. Clone size is stated in some rows and not others, as once, few, many or a class when expanded.

V gene: TRBV20-1; J gene: TRBJ1-2; clone size: few; D gene: -; CDR3 DNA: TGCAGTGCTAGAGGGGGGGGCCCTCAATACTATGGCTACACCTTC; CDR3 protein: CSARGGGPQYYGYTF
V gene: TRBV2; J gene: TRBJ2-1; clone size: many; D gene: -; CDR3 DNA: TGTGCCAGCAGTGTGTCGGGAGTGGCCTACAATGAGCAGTTCTTC; CDR3 protein: CASSVSGVAYNEQFF
V gene: TRBV4-3; J gene: TRBJ1-4; clone size: -; D gene: -; CDR3 DNA: TGCGCCAGCAGCCAAGTAGGGGGAGATGGAGAAAAACTGTTTTTT; CDR3 protein: CASSQVGGDGEKLFF
V gene: TRBV5-1; J gene: TRBJ1-1; clone size: many; D gene: -; CDR3 DNA: TGCGCCAGCAGCTTGGCCCTAGGGGGGCGCAGGACTGAAGCTTTCTTT; CDR3 protein: CASSLALGGRRTEAFF
V gene: TRBV5-1; J gene: TRBJ2-5; clone size: few; D gene: -; CDR3 DNA: TGCGCCAGCAGCCCCGCGAGAGAGACCCAGTACTTC; CDR3 protein: CASSPARETQYF
V gene: TRBV5-1; J gene: TRBJ2-7; clone size: -; D gene: TRBD2; CDR3 DNA: TGTGCCAGCAGCGTAGCGGGAGTTATCGACGAGCAGTACTTC; CDR3 protein: CASSVAGVIDEQYF
V gene: TRBV7-2; J gene: TRBJ2-1; clone size: many; D gene: -; CDR3 DNA: TGTGCCAGCAGCCCAGGACCCCTCCCGAGGGAAAATGAGCAGTTCTTC; CDR3 protein: CASSPGPLPRENEQFF
V gene: TRBV19; J gene: TRBJ2-1; clone size: -; D gene: TRBD2; CDR3 DNA: TGTGCCAGTAGTATAGATCGGTGGAGGGGTTCTAGCGGGAGCAATGAGCAGTTCTTC; CDR3 protein: CASSIDRWRGSSGSNEQFF
V gene: TRBV19; J gene: TRBJ1-1; clone size: -; D gene: -; CDR3 DNA: TGTGCCAGTAGTCCTCCCGGAGCCGGGAACACTGAAGCTTTCTTT; CDR3 protein: CASSPPGAGNTEAFF
V gene: TRBV29-1; J gene: TRBJ1-2; clone size: -; D gene: TRBD1; CDR3 DNA: TGCAGCGTTGAACGGTCAGGGGGCAATGGCTACACCTTC; CDR3 protein: CSVERSGGNGYTF
V gene: TRBV7-2; J gene: TRBJ2-3; clone size: many; D gene: -; CDR3 DNA: TGTGCCAGCAGCCGGAGGGATACGCAGTATTTT; CDR3 protein: CASSRRDTQYF
V gene: TRBV6-6; J gene: TRBJ1-5; clone size: -; D gene: -; CDR3 DNA: TGTGCCAGCAGTTACTTCAGGGATCGGAATCAGCCCCAGCATTTT; CDR3 protein: CASSYFRDRNQPQHF
V gene: TRBV12-5; J gene: TRBJ2-1; clone size: many; D gene: TRBD1; CDR3 DNA: TGTGCTAGTGGTTTCCTAGGACAGGGGGGGAATGAGCAGTTCTTC; CDR3 protein: CASGFLGQGGNEQFF
V gene: TRBV28; J gene: TRBJ2-4; clone size: many; D gene: TRBD1; CDR3 DNA: TGTGCCAGCAGTAAGACAGGGGAGGTTGGCAAAAACATTCAGTACTTC; CDR3 protein: CASSKTGEVGKNIQYF
V gene: TRBV6-5; J gene: TRBJ2-5; clone size: few; D gene: -; CDR3 DNA: TGTGCCAGCAGTTACTCGGGGGGTTGGACCCAGTACTTC; CDR3 protein: CASSYSGGWTQYF
V gene: TRBV11-2; J gene: TRBJ2-7; clone size: many; D gene: -; CDR3 DNA: TGTGCCAGCAGCCTCTTTCGCGAGCAGTACTTC; CDR3 protein: CASSLFREQYF
V gene: TRBV7-3; J gene: TRBJ2-3; clone size: -; D gene: -; CDR3 DNA: TGTGCCAGTAGTGTCCTCGGGGGCAAAAGCACAGATACGCAGTATTTT; CDR3 protein: CASSVLGGKSTDTQYF
V gene: TRBV3-1; J gene: TRBJ2-2; clone size: many; D gene: TRBD1; CDR3 DNA: TGTGCCAGCAGCCAGGGACAGGGGGCCGGGGAGCTGTTTTTT; CDR3 protein: CASSQGQGAGELFF
V gene: TRBV7-9; J gene: TRBJ1-1; clone size: few; D gene: -; CDR3 DNA: TGTGCCAGCCGCCCGGAGGGGACTGAAGCTTTCTTT; CDR3 protein: CASRPEGTEAFF
V gene: TRBV2; J gene: TRBJ2-7; clone size: many; D gene: -; CDR3 DNA: TGTGCCAGCAGCGACCACAGCTCCTACGAGCAGTACTTC; CDR3 protein: CASSDHSSYEQYF
V gene: TRBV7-2; J gene: TRBJ1-1; clone size: -; D gene: -; CDR3 DNA: TGTGCCAGCAGCTGGGTGGGGGGCATGGGGAACACTGAAGCTTTCTTT; CDR3 protein: CASSWVGGMGNTEAFF
V gene: TRBV19; J gene: TRBJ1-5; clone size: -; D gene: -; CDR3 DNA: TGTGCCAGTAGTAACACAGGGCTGACTGGATCGCCCCAGCATTTT; CDR3 protein: CASSNTGLTGSPQHF
V gene: TRBV10-2; J gene: TRBJ1-1; clone size: -; D gene: -; CDR3 DNA: TGCGCCAGCAGTGAGAGGCTTGGAGGTCACACTGAAGCTTTCTTT; CDR3 protein: CASSERLGGHTEAFF
V gene: TRBV4-1; J gene: TRBJ1-1; clone size: many; D gene: -; CDR3 DNA: TGCGCCAGCAGCCAAGAAGGGGGGGCGAGTGAAGCTTTCTTT; CDR3 protein: CASSQEGGASEAFF
V gene: TRBV6-1; J gene: TRBJ2-5; clone size: few; D gene: -; CDR3 DNA: TGTGCCAGCAGTCATATAGAGACCCAGTACTTC; CDR3 protein: CASSHIETQYF
V gene: TRBV6-2/TRBV6-3; J gene: TRBJ2-1; clone size: many; D gene: -; CDR3 DNA: TGTGCCAGCAGTCCCCTAGGACTGGAAAACAATGAGCAGTTCTTC; CDR3 protein: CASSPLGLENNEQFF
V gene: TRBV13; J gene: TRBJ1-1; clone size: -; D gene: -; CDR3 DNA: TGTGCCAGCAGCTTTTGGGGCGCCGGTATCACTGAAGCTTTCTTT; CDR3 protein: CASSFWGAGITEAFF
V gene: TRBV13; J gene: TRBJ1-1; clone size: -; D gene: -; CDR3 DNA: TGTGCCAGCAGCCCTAAGAACACTGAAGCTTTCTTT; CDR3 protein: CASSPKNTEAFF
V gene: TRBV13; J gene: TRBJ2-1; clone size: many; D gene: -; CDR3 DNA: TGTGCCAGCAGCTTAGGTGCCGGGCCCCCCTACAATGAGCAGTTCTTC; CDR3 protein: CASSLGAGPPYNEQFF
V gene: TRBV20-1; J gene: TRBJ2-3; clone size: many; D gene: TRBD2; CDR3 DNA: TGCAGTGCTAGTCTACTAGCGGCTAGCACAGATACGCAGTATTTT; CDR3 protein: CSASLLAASTDTQYF
V gene: TRBV11-3; J gene: TRBJ2-1; clone size: few; D gene: -; CDR3 DNA: TGTGCCAGCAGCTTGGGCCAAAGCTACAATGAGCAGTTCTTC; CDR3 protein: CASSLGQSYNEQFF
V gene: TRBV20-1; J gene: TRBJ2-3; clone size: many; D gene: -; CDR3 DNA: TGCAGTGCTAGAGATTCCTCCTCTGTTTTCACAGATACGCAGTATTTT; CDR3 protein: CSARDSSSVFTDTQYF
V gene: TRBV20-1; J gene: TRBJ2-1; clone size: -; D gene: TRBD2; CDR3 DNA: TGCAGTGCTAGAGATTGGGCTAGCGGGAGCAATGAGCAGTTCTTC; CDR3 protein: CSARDWASGSNEQFF
V gene: TRBV2; J gene: TRBJ1-2; clone size: few; D gene: TRBD1; CDR3 DNA: TGTGCCAGCAGACCCAGGGACAGGGGCGAGAGTGGCTACACCTTC; CDR3 protein: CASRPRDRGESGYTF
V gene: TRBV7-2; J gene: TRBJ2-1; clone size: many; D gene: TRBD1; CDR3 DNA: TGTGCCAGCAGCCCCGAGACAGGGGCGTCCTACAATGAGCAGTTCTTC; CDR3 protein: CASSPETGASYNEQFF
V gene: TRBV2; J gene: TRBJ2-5; clone size: many; D gene: TRBD2; CDR3 DNA: TGTGCCAGCAGTGAAGGACTAGCGAGCGGGGGTGCGTCCCAGTACTTC; CDR3 protein: CASSEGLASGGASQYF
V gene: TRBV20-1; J gene: TRBJ1-3; clone size: few; D gene: -; CDR3 DNA: TGCAGTGCTAGAGAAAACACCATATATTTT; CDR3 protein: CSARENTIYF
V gene: TRBV6-1; J gene: TRBJ1-5; clone size: many; D gene: -; CDR3 DNA: TGTGCCAGCAGTGAATGGACCGATCAGCCCCAGCATTTT; CDR3 protein: CASSEWTDQPQHF
V gene: TRBV20-1; J gene: TRBJ2-7; clone size: many; D gene: -; CDR3 DNA: TGCAGTGCTAGAGATCGTCAGGGGGGCTACGAGCAGTACTTC; CDR3 protein: CSARDRQGGYEQYF
V gene: TRBV20-1; J gene: TRBJ2-7; clone size: many; D gene: -; CDR3 DNA: TGCAGTGCTAGCGGGAGTGCAGGCTACGAGCAGTACTTC; CDR3 protein: CSASGSAGYEQYF
V gene: TRBV15; J gene: TRBJ1-1; clone size: -; D gene: -; CDR3 DNA: TGTGCCACCAGCCCGAGGGGGGGCTGGAACACTGAAGCTTTCTTT; CDR3 protein: CATSPRGGWNTEAFF
V gene: TRBV28; J gene: TRBJ1-6; clone size: -; D gene: -; CDR3 DNA: TGTGCCAGCAGTACTAGGAGGGAGTCACCCCTCCACTTT; CDR3 protein: CASSTRRESPLHF
V gene: TRBV3-1; J gene: TRBJ1-6; clone size: few; D gene: -; CDR3 DNA: TGTGCCAGCAGCCAAGGGGTCAGGGTCAACTCACCCCTCCACTTT; CDR3 protein: CASSQGVRVNSPLHF
V gene: TRBV24-1; J gene: TRBJ2-3; clone size: few; D gene: -; CDR3 DNA: TGTGCCACCAGGGGGACAGATACGCAGTATTTT; CDR3 protein: CATRGTDTQYF
V gene: TRBV29-1; J gene: TRBJ2-7; clone size: -; D gene: TRBD1; CDR3 DNA: TGCAGCGTAGGGACAGGGGCCTACGAGCAGTACTTC; CDR3 protein: CSVGTGAYEQYF
V gene: TRBV18; J gene: TRBJ1-1; clone size: many; D gene: -; CDR3 DNA: TGTGCCAGCTCCCAGAGACAGCATATTACCACTGAAGCTTTCTTT; CDR3 protein: CASSQRQHITTEAFF
V gene: TRBV6-2/TRBV6-3; J gene: TRBJ2-7; clone size: -; D gene: -; CDR3 DNA: TGTGCCAGCATCGCAGCCCTTACCTACGAGCAGTACTTC; CDR3 protein: CASIAALTYEQYF
V gene: TRBV12-3/TRBV12-4; J gene: TRBJ2-1; clone size: many; D gene: -; CDR3 DNA: TGTGCCAGCCTTAATACGGGAGTATCCTACAATGAGCAGTTCTTC; CDR3 protein: CASLNTGVSYNEQFF
V gene: TRBV6-1; J gene: TRBJ2-7; clone size: -; D gene: -; CDR3 DNA: TGTGCCACCCCCCCTGTCATATCCGACTACGAGCAGTACTTC; CDR3 protein: CATPPVISDYEQYF
V gene: TRBV19; J gene: TRBJ2-1; clone size: -; D gene: -; CDR3 DNA: TGTGCCAGTACCACGGTCGGGGGTAATGAGCAGTTCTTC; CDR3 protein: CASTTVGGNEQFF
V gene: TRBV3-1; J gene: TRBJ2-1; clone size: few; D gene: -; CDR3 DNA: TGTGCCAGCAGCCAAGGAGAAAGTGAGCAGTTCTTC; CDR3 protein: CASSQGESEQFF
V gene: TRBV28; J gene: TRBJ2-5; clone size: many; D gene: TRBD2; CDR3 DNA: TGTGCCAGCACCAATGGCGGGGGGTCACAAGAGACCCAGTACTTC; CDR3 protein: CASTNGGGSQETQYF
V gene: TRBV10-3; J gene: TRBJ2-3; clone size: few; D gene: -; CDR3 DNA: TGTGCCATCAGTGAGCGGACGCCTCCCCCAGATACGCAGTATTTT; CDR3 protein: CAISERTPPPDTQYF
V gene: TRBV5-6; J gene: TRBJ2-5; clone size: -; D gene: -; CDR3 DNA: TGTGCCAGCAGCTTTGGGGGCGGATGGTACCAAGAGACCCAGTACTTC; CDR3 protein: CASSFGGGWYQETQYF
V gene: TRBV6-2/TRBV6-3; J gene: TRBJ2-7; clone size: few; D gene: TRBD2; CDR3 DNA: TGTGCCAGCAGTTACACTAGCGGGAGGAACAGCTACGAGCAGTACTTC; CDR3 protein: CASSYTSGRNSYEQYF
V gene: TRBV5-8; J gene: TRBJ1-2; clone size: many; D gene: TRBD1; CDR3 DNA: TGTGCCAGCAGCCCTGACAGGGGGCTAGGAGGCTACACCTTC; CDR3 protein: CASSPDRGLGGYTF
V gene: TRBV7-2; J gene: TRBJ1-1; clone size: -; D gene: -; CDR3 DNA: TGTGCCAGCGGCCCGCTGTTGGACAGCATGAACACTGAAGCTTTCTTT; CDR3 protein: CASGPLLDSMNTEAFF
V gene: TRBV28; J gene: TRBJ1-1; clone size: many; D gene: -; CDR3 DNA: TGTGCCAGCAGTTTATTGGGACCCCTTGAAGCTTTCTTT; CDR3 protein: CASSLLGPLEAFF